The 23 T cell receptor beta chains below come from one sample, sequenced in a study of blood T cell repertoires in COVID-19. Clones were read by immunoSEQ multiplex PCR, and TCRdb kept only the in-frame ones, dropping some. The sample carries roughly 80,000 clones, 91% recorded once. What was sequenced was peripheral blood. All receptors come from a man aged 45-60 years with COVID-19, enrolled during active disease.

This clone is a singleton in its sample. The chain recombines TRBV7-2 with TRBJ2-7; 7 bases match TRBD2. CDR1 and CDR2 from the germline V gene are SGHTA and FQGNSA. This CDR3 contains 14 residues. The junction had 4 bases not matched to a gene; V was cut back by 2 bases and J by 3 bases. The CDR3 is CASSLPAGYYEQYF. For the CDR3, the DNA is TGTGCCAGCAGCTTACCAGCGGGATACTACGAGCAGTACTTC.

V usage is TRBV19 and J usage is TRBJ1-2; perhaps TRBD1 as D (5 bases). Germline V gene lookup returns CDR1 LNHDA and CDR2 SQIVND (reference sequence). The CDR3 is made up of 15 amino acids. The V end lost 7 bases, the J end lost 4 bases, and 19 bases lay between the germline ends. The CDR3 spells CASTPISTDSYGYTF. CDR3 nucleotides: TGTGCCAGTACCCCTATATCGACAGACTCCTATGGCTACACCTTC.

This chain uses TRBV5-1 with TRBJ2-2; 7 nucleotides align to TRBD1. The CDR3 contains 15 residues. With 4 bases clipped from V and 5 bases from J, the junction kept 8 bases outside the gene matches. Germline CDR1 is SGHRS and CDR2 is YFSETQ. This CDR3 is CASSHRTGGTGELFF. The CDR3 nucleotides read TGCGCCAGCAGCCACCGGACAGGAGGTACCGGGGAGCTGTTTTTT.

This clone was counted only a few times. The chain uses TRBV30 and TRBJ2-7; tentatively, D is TRBD2 (5 bases). The CDR3 is 13 amino acids. The germline V gene encodes CDR1 GTSNPN and CDR2 SVGIG (reference sequence). Trimming stripped 2 bases from V and 11 bases from J, with 19 bases between. CDR3 nucleotide sequence: TGTGCCTGGAGTCCGACTACTGGGATGGGAGAGTACGTC. Amino acid sequence: CAWSPTTGMGEYV.

The rearrangement links TRBV27 to TRBJ2-7; tentatively, D is TRBD1 (6 bases). This CDR3 has 14 amino acids. Germline CDR1 reads MNHEY; CDR2 reads SMNVEV (reference sequence). Trimming removed 10 bases from V and 6 bases from J, with 22 bases in between. The CDR3 loop is CATRKMGHPFEQYV. For the CDR3, the DNA is TGTGCCACCCGAAAGATGGGACACCCCTTCGAGCAGTACGTC.

This chain joins TRBV2 and TRBJ2-7, with TRBD2 as a possible D gene (5 bases). Germline V lookup: CDR1 SNHLY, CDR2 FYNNEI. The CDR3 is 14 residues long. The ends were cut back, 3 bases at V and 7 bases at J, with 16 bases in the middle. The CDR3, as DNA: TGTGCCAGCAGTGACCAGGTCGGGATTGGGGAGCAGTACTTC. Translating it yields CASSDQVGIGEQYF.

This clone has more than one count but fewer than ten. The V gene is TRBV5-4, the J gene TRBJ1-2, with 10 bases that match TRBD1. This CDR3 is built from 16 residues. V dropped 2 bases and J dropped 2; count of bases not matched to a gene: 6. The V gene's germline CDR1 is SGHNT and CDR2 YYREEE (reference sequence). In nucleotides, the CDR3 is TGTGCCAGCAGCTTTTGGGACAGGGGAGGAAACTATGGCTACACCTTC. Translation: CASSFWDRGGNYGYTF.

The genes are TRBV6-2 or TRBV6-3 and TRBJ2-2; 7 bases map to TRBD2. The CDR3 sequence is 15 residues long. The germline CDR1 and CDR2 sequences are MNHEY and SVGEGT. Trimming removed 2 bases from V and 4 bases from J; junction bases left unmatched: 4. CDR3 loop: CASSYGRGATGELFF. CDR3 DNA: TGTGCCAGCAGTTACGGGAGGGGAGCCACCGGGGAGCTGTTTTTT.

The chain uses TRBV6-5 and TRBJ2-1, with a tentative D call TRBD2 (6 bases). There are 16 residues in the CDR3. V lost 3 bases to trimming and J lost 10 bases, with 22 bases between them. Germline CDR1 MNHEY, CDR2 SVGAGI. CDR3 nucleotides: TGTGCCAGCAGTTATCCCGGAGGGCCGATATCTGGCGAGCAGTTCTTC. This sequence encodes CASSYPGGPISGEQFF.

The chain uses TRBV18 and TRBJ2-1; D is undetermined. The CDR3 runs to 15 residues. The germline V and J ends were trimmed by 2 bases and 6 bases, with 14 bases remaining between them. Germline V lookup: CDR1 KGHSH, CDR2 LQKENI. The DNA of the CDR3 is TGTGCCAGCTCACCAAGCTTAGTTGAAAGCAATGAGCAGTTCTTC. Amino acids: CASSPSLVESNEQFF.

The chain has TRBV25-1 and TRBJ2-5; 7 nucleotides agree with TRBD2. Germline V gene sequence: CDR1 MGHDK, CDR2 SYGVNS. The CDR3 totals 14 residues. Trimming cost V 1 base and J 5 bases; bases outside gene matches: 4. DNA for the CDR3: TGTGCCAGCAGTGAATGGGCGGGAGTGGAGACCCAGTACTTC. It is translated as CASSEWAGVETQYF.

In its sample, this clone was seen once. V and J are TRBV6-5 and TRBJ1-1, with 7 positions matching TRBD1. The CDR3 totals 13 residues. After removal of 6 bases from V and 0 bases from J, the junction contained 1 base not matched to a gene. CDR1 MNHEY and CDR2 SVGAGI come from the germline V gene. The CDR3 DNA reads as TGTGCCAGCAGGGGACAGATGAACACTGAAGCTTTCTTT. It encodes CASRGQMNTEAFF.

The V call is TRBV27, the J call TRBJ2-5; possible D gene TRBD2, 5 bases. The CDR3 runs 16 residues. Germline CDR1 MNHEY, CDR2 SMNVEV (reference sequence). With 6 bases removed from V and 2 bases from J, the gap between germline ends came to 19 bases. The CDR3 reads CASRPATGIKQETQYF. The CDR3 DNA reads TGTGCCAGCAGACCCGCTACCGGGATCAAACAAGAGACCCAGTACTTC.

V and J are TRBV7-8 and TRBJ1-1, with a weak D call TRBD1 (6 bases). The V gene's germline CDR1 is SGHVS and CDR2 FQNEAQ. The V gene lost 1 base and the J gene lost 0 bases, with 12 bases spanning the gap. This CDR3 has 16 residues. The CDR3 region is CASSLGGQTVNTEAFF. In nucleotides, the CDR3 is TGTGCCAGCAGCTTAGGGGGGCAAACAGTGAACACTGAAGCTTTCTTT.

The chain recombines TRBV3-1 (or the pseudogene TRBV3-2) with TRBJ2-3; 7 bases are a match to TRBD2. The germline V gene has CDR1 LGHDT and CDR2 YNNKEL (reference sequence). The CDR3 is 12 residues long. Unmatched junction bases numbered 0, after V lost 4 bases and J lost 5 bases. DNA for the CDR3: TGTGCCAGCAGCCCGGGGGGAGATACGCAGTATTTT. Translating it yields CASSPGGDTQYF.

The rearrangement joins TRBV3-1 (or the pseudogene TRBV3-2) to TRBJ1-4, with TRBD1 matching 10 bases. Trimming took 6 bases from V and 8 from J; bases not matched to a gene: 9. The CDR3 covers 15 residues. The germline V gene has CDR1 LGHDT and CDR2 YNNKEL (reference sequence). Here the CDR3 DNA reads TGTGCCAGCAGTCGCCGGGACAGGGGAGGGGAAAAACTGTTTTTT. Translated, it gives CASSRRDRGGEKLFF.

The CDR3 DNA reads TGTGCCAGCAGCGGGACAGTTCAAGAGACCCAGTACTTC. Translating it yields CASSGTVQETQYF. The chain couples TRBV7-2 to TRBJ2-5, with 7 bases fitting TRBD1. The CDR3 contains 13 residues. Trimming removed 5 bases from V and 2 bases from J; junction bases left unmatched: 2. The germline gives CDR1 SGHTA, CDR2 FQGNSA.

CDR3 residues: CASSQATPSYEQYF. DNA of the CDR3: TGTGCCAGCAGCCAAGCAACACCCTCCTACGAGCAGTACTTC. The chain recombines TRBV4-2 with TRBJ2-7; no clear D. V lost 1 base to trimming and J lost 0 bases, with 7 bases between them. Per germline, CDR1 LGHNA and CDR2 YNFKEQ. The CDR3 sequence is 14 residues long.

V gene TRBV6-6 combines with J gene TRBJ1-5; unclear D gene. This CDR3 spans 14 amino acids. Trimming shortened V by 3 bases and J by 6 bases, and 12 bases separated the two germline ends. The germline V gene has CDR1 MNHNY and CDR2 SVGAGI (reference sequence). The CDR3 here is CASSYGEGGQPQHF. Written as DNA, the CDR3 is TGTGCCAGCAGTTATGGGGAGGGCGGTCAGCCCCAGCATTTT.

The chain recombines TRBV11-2 with TRBJ1-1, with D possibly being TRBD1 (5 bases). This CDR3 spans 14 amino acids. The V end was cut by 5 bases, the J end by 2 bases, with 12 bases between. CDR1 and CDR2 from the germline V gene are SGHAT and FQNNGV. The CDR3 region is CASSQGWENTEAFF. Written as DNA, the CDR3 is TGTGCCAGCAGCCAGGGTTGGGAAAACACTGAAGCTTTCTTT.

The chain joins TRBV3-1 (or the pseudogene TRBV3-2) to TRBJ1-2, with 9 bases matching TRBD1. Germline trimming cut 3 bases from V and 4 bases from J; bases unmatched to any gene: 6. Per germline, CDR1 LGHDT and CDR2 YNNKEL (reference sequence). The length of the CDR3 is 15 residues. The CDR3 region is CASSQRTGEPYGYTF. The CDR3, as DNA: TGTGCCAGCAGCCAGAGGACAGGGGAACCCTATGGCTACACCTTC.

The rearrangement links TRBV5-1 to TRBJ1-1; TRBD1 might be the D (6 bases). Germline values: CDR1 SGHRS, CDR2 YFSETQ. With 0 bases removed from V and 1 base from J, the gap between germline ends came to 7 bases. The CDR3 sequence is 14 residues long. In DNA form, the CDR3 reads TGCGCCAGCAGCTTGGCACAGGGGAACACTGAAGCTTTCTTT. As protein: CASSLAQGNTEAFF.

The chain couples TRBV28 to TRBJ2-5, with D hard to call. This CDR3 is 11 amino acids long. Germline assignment: CDR1 MDHEN and CDR2 SYDVKM. V was cut by 6 bases and J by 2 bases, with 4 bases left in between. DNA for the CDR3: TGTGCCAGCAGCCCTCAAGAGACCCAGTACTTC. Translated: CASSPQETQYF.